Below, 7 T cell receptor beta chains from the same sample are listed, as sequenced in a study of T cell changes during pregnancy in multiple sclerosis. TCRdb keeps only in-frame clones here, not all; method: immunoSEQ multiplex PCR. The table shows about 120,000 clones, with more than 85% occurring only once. Specimen: peripheral blood, collected in the third trimester of pregnancy. These receptors were collected from a female donor with multiple sclerosis, enrolled in a pregnancy study.

As concerns this clone: The junction does not match germline at one end; this may be a read error. The chain couples TRBV20-1 to TRBJ1-1; no reliable D call. CDR1 is DFQATT, CDR2 SNEGSKA, per germline (reference sequence). The CDR3 loop spans 8 amino acids. The CDR3 is CSALKTPF. CDR3 nucleotide sequence: TGCAGTGCCCTAAAGACACCGTTT.

This clone has only one observation. The chain joins TRBV13 to TRBJ2-2, with 7 bases fitting TRBD1. The CDR3 has 16 amino acids. Germline trimming cut 4 bases from V and 5 bases from J; bases unmatched to any gene: 10. Germline V CDR1 and CDR2: PRHDT, FYEKMQ (reference sequence). CDR3 sequence (DNA): TGTGCCAGCAGCTCCTCTACGGACAGGCGGACCGGGGAGCTGTTTTTT. Protein: CASSSSTDRRTGELFF.

This clone has just a few counts. The chain employs TRBV2 and TRBJ1-1; D perhaps matches TRBD1 (6 bases). V dropped 6 bases and J dropped 1 base, with 9 bases sitting between them. The V gene's germline CDR1 is SNHLY and CDR2 FYNNEI. The CDR3 consists of 13 residues. The CDR3 region has the DNA TGTGCCAGCAGCCAGGGACAGAACACTGAAGCTTTCTTT. This gives the protein CASSQGQNTEAFF.

The chain combines TRBV9 with TRBJ2-2; D not resolved. With 0 bases removed from V and 0 bases from J, the gap between germline ends came to 9 bases. The germline gives CDR1 SGDLS, CDR2 YYNGEE. This CDR3 region has 16 residues. CDR3 DNA sequence: TGTGCCAGCAGCGTAGACCAGTCCGCGAACACCGGGGAGCTGTTTTTT. The encoded protein is CASSVDQSANTGELFF. Based on the CDR3 plus reference TRBV9 and TRBJ2-2, the full variable domain is DSGVTQTPKHLITATGQRVTLRCSPRSGDLSVYWYQQSLDQGLQFLIQYYNGEERAKGNILERFSAQQFPDLHSELNLSSLELGDSALYFCASSVDQSANTGELFFGEGSRLTVL.

The chain joins TRBV4-1 to TRBJ1-3; a possible D gene is TRBD1 (5 bases). The CDR3 has 16 residues. The V gene's germline CDR1 is MGHRA and CDR2 YSYEKL. The germline V and J ends were trimmed by 2 bases and 0 bases, with 11 bases remaining between them. The CDR3 protein is CASSQPTASSGNTIYF. The CDR3, as DNA: TGCGCCAGCAGCCAACCGACAGCTTCCTCTGGAAACACCATATATTTT.

A single count supports this clone. This sequence joins TRBV6-5 and TRBJ1-2; D is unclear. This CDR3 has 15 amino acids. V was trimmed by 2 bases and J by 3 bases, leaving 13 bases between them. The germline V gene encodes CDR1 MNHEY and CDR2 SVGAGI. CDR3: CASSYRPPVDYGYTF. In nucleotides, the CDR3 is TGTGCCAGCAGTTACCGCCCTCCCGTAGACTATGGCTACACCTTC.

The chain joins TRBV5-1 to TRBJ1-3; D may be TRBD1 (5 bases). Germline CDR1 and CDR2: SGHRS and YFSETQ. The CDR3 has 13 amino acids. Trimming pared 4 bases from V and 4 bases from J, leaving 9 bases between. The CDR3 DNA sequence: TGCGCCAGCAGCCGGACACCAGGAAACACCATATATTTT. Its protein product is CASSRTPGNTIYF.